Here is one TCR beta chain with its context. This clone has only one observation. Its antigen is unknown. Base-call qualities are not available, and no considerably larger clone is one nucleotide away. The intended sense of this specimen's time point label: sample from adult after SARS-CoV-2 infection, after symptom onset. A couple of convalescent COVID-19 patients, sampled after symptom onset from adults with prior SARS-CoV-2 infection, were also TCR-sequenced for comparison. The data are from a study of T cell responses to AZD1222 COVID-19 vaccine (dated by TCRdb to the early 2020s). Background on the whole study: TCR sequencing was performed for fewer than 250 trial participants, of whom 200 to 210 were given two doses of AZD1222 and 26 were given two doses of MenACWY control vaccine. Trial participants were enrolled by age into subgroups of 18-55, 56-69 and 70-plus years, and 148, 28 and 57 TCR-sequenced participants, respectively, were included in these subgroups.

The CDR3 regions of human TCRbeta chains were subjected to immunosequencing. The source study handled its data this way. Repertoire TCRs were checked for matches against a reference library of SARS-CoV-2-specific TCRs that had been generated using the MIRA antigen-specificity platform. Breadth was defined as the fraction of unique TCRs that were SARS-CoV-2-associated. Depth was defined as the fraction of total T cells that were SARS-CoV-2-associated. Using the MIRA data, every spike-specific TCR was mapped to the spike region that the TCR reacted to and assigned to either a CD4 or a CD8 class. Log10-transformed breadth and depth values were compared by one-way ANOVA with Sidak's multiple comparisons tests. Imported from immuneACCESS, the table was reduced by TCRdb to in-frame sequences with V and J called. These copies leave out some clones; in studies compared against another copy, an unresolved V gene accounts for under half, and the cause of the remainder is not known. The V and J calls and the clone size are those of that table, but D and trimming were determined from the DNA. This sample holds some 150,000 clones; 75% to 90% were observed only once. The top ten hold roughly 6.9% of the sample.

Results the study describes overall, beyond this receptor: In the small 56-69-year group, the increase in depth fell short of significance, most likely because of low power. Conclusions about previously exposed vaccinees were limited because only five to seven AZD1222 recipients were SARS-CoV-2 seropositive at baseline. Spike-specific TCR breadth and depth rose significantly after two AZD1222 doses compared with day 0 and with MenACWY recipients. Because no day 14 peak-response samples were available, repertoires were characterized only after the peak T cell response. The vaccine-associated CD4 TCRs covered the entire spike protein, and the dominant responses fell in regions 160-218 and 743-854. Participants were mostly white British and included more females than males, and it was suggested by the authors that clonal diversity may have been underestimated. Reportedly, close to half of the unique spike-specific TCRs recognized epitopes lying outside the regions that are mutated in the B.1.351 and B.1.1.7 variants.

The CDR3 sequence holds 14 residues, the cysteine and phenylalanine included. The only DNA kept is the CDR3, 42 bases in frame from the first base. V lost 1 base and J lost 1 base; the stretch between them is 9 bases long. The germline V gene (reference sequence) gives CDR1 as SGHNT and CDR2 as YYREEE. Recombination connected TRBV5-4 to TRBJ2-7, with no confidently assigned D gene. The sequence came from an adult who had recovered from COVID-19. Sample: peripheral blood, taken after recovery from COVID-19. CDR3 protein: CASSLRLESYEQYF. The bases read TGTGCCAGCAGCTTGCGTCTAGAGTCCTACGAGCAGTACTTC.